One T cell receptor (beta chain) is described in this entry. Its antigen remains unknown. This specimen belongs to a study of T cell responses to AZD1222 COVID-19 vaccine. TCRdb keeps only in-frame clones here, not all; method: immunoSEQ multiplex PCR. The sample lists around 95,000 clones; around 87% were seen once. Findings and limits, study-wide: No repertoire was sampled before or during the peak T cell response, only after it. Among spike-specific TCRs, nearly half reportedly target unmutated variant regions. Elevations in Spike-specific TCR breadth and depth followed administration of two AZD1222 doses.

The CDR3 spans 13 residues. Germline CDR1 is SGHTA and CDR2 is FQGNSA. Trimming took off 2 bases at V and 5 bases at J, with 9 bases between the two ends. This clonotype was sampled from an adult in good health. The sequencing here drew on peripheral blood, taken on day 0 of MenACWY control vaccination. This chain uses TRBV7-2 with TRBJ1-1; D might be TRBD1 (5 bases). The CDR3 bases are TGTGCCAGCAGCTTATGGGGGGAGACTGAAGCTTTCTTT. Translation: CASSLWGETEAFF. Based on the CDR3 plus reference TRBV7-2 and TRBJ1-1, the full variable domain is GAGVSQSPSNKVTEKGKDVELRCDPISGHTALYWYRQSLGQGLEFLIYFQGNSAPDKSGLPSDRFSAERTGGSVSTLTIQRTQQEDSAVYLCASSLWGETEAFFGQGTRLTVV.